The 13 T cell receptor beta chains in this list originate from one sample, sequenced in a study of blood T cell repertoires in COVID-19. Sequencing used immunoSEQ multiplex PCR; TCRdb keeps in-frame clones, though not all of them. The sample yields under 450,000 clones, roughly 86% seen once. The sequencing input was PBMCs or T cells enriched from blood (not recorded which). The source is a man younger than 45 who had recovered from COVID-19.

The chain carries TRBV10-2 and TRBJ1-5; D is unresolved. Germline V lookup: CDR1 WSHSY, CDR2 SAAADI. The ends were cut back, 5 bases at V and 2 bases at J, with 13 bases in the middle. This CDR3 has 15 residues. The CDR3 DNA reads TGCGCCAGCAGTCAGAGGTCCACGGGCAATCAGCCCCAGCATTTT. Translating gives CASSQRSTGNQPQHF.

This chain uses TRBV7-2 with TRBJ1-1; possibly TRBD1 for D (5 bases). The CDR3 is made up of 16 amino acids. V was clipped by 1 base and J by 0 bases, with 12 bases between them. CDR1 is SGHTA and CDR2 is FQGNSA in the germline V gene. The DNA of the CDR3 is TGTGCCAGCAGCTTAGTTCTGGGGCAGCTGAACACTGAAGCTTTCTTT. This sequence encodes CASSLVLGQLNTEAFF.

The gene calls are TRBV19 and TRBJ1-1; weak D call: TRBD1 (5 bases). Germline V gene lookup returns CDR1 LNHDA and CDR2 SQIVND (reference sequence). The length of the CDR3 is 15 residues. V was trimmed by 3 bases and J by 4 bases, leaving 15 bases between them. The CDR3 loop is CASSIQGGLGTEAFF. CDR3 nucleotides: TGTGCCAGTAGTATCCAGGGAGGGTTGGGCACTGAAGCTTTCTTT.

This clone was seen just once. The chain employs TRBV7-2 and TRBJ2-7; D unresolved. The V end lost 0 bases, the J end lost 5 bases, and 11 bases lay between the germline ends. This CDR3 contains 14 residues. CDR1 and CDR2 from the germline V gene are SGHTA and FQGNSA. In DNA form, the CDR3 reads TGTGCCAGCAGCTTAGCCGGCGGCCGGGACGAGCAGTACTTC. Its translation: CASSLAGGRDEQYF.

This rearrangement joins TRBV4-3 to TRBJ1-2, with D unclear. The CDR3 extends over 13 amino acids. Germline CDR1 and CDR2: LGHNA and YSLEER. Trimming took 0 bases from V and 4 from J, leaving 6 bases between them. In nucleotides, the CDR3 is TGCGCCAGCAGCCAAGACACTTTCTATGGCTACACCTTC. It specifies CASSQDTFYGYTF.

This chain uses TRBV14 with TRBJ1-2; tentatively, D is TRBD1 (6 bases). From germline, CDR1 is SGHDN and CDR2 FVKESK. With 8 bases removed from V and 4 bases from J, the gap between germline ends came to 17 bases. This CDR3 has 14 amino acids. CDR3 loop: CASGSTGQSYGYTF. As DNA, the CDR3 is TGTGCCAGCGGGAGTACTGGACAGTCCTATGGCTACACCTTC. Full variable domain (outside the CDR3, taken from reference TRBV14 and TRBJ1-2): EAGVTQFPSHSVIEKGQTVTLRCDPISGHDNLYWYRRVMGKEIKFLLHFVKESKQDESGMPNNRFLAERTGGTYSTLKVQPAELEDSGVYFCASGSTGQSYGYTFGSGTRLTVV.

The chain uses TRBV18 and TRBJ1-1; TRBD1 might be the D (5 bases). V gave up 2 bases and J gave up 7 bases, with 20 bases separating them. The CDR3 consists of 16 residues. Germline V gene data show CDR1 as KGHSH and CDR2 as LQKENI. This CDR3 is CASSPGQGRVYDEAFF. DNA for the CDR3: TGTGCCAGCTCACCAGGTCAGGGCAGGGTCTATGATGAAGCTTTCTTT.

The chain carries TRBV7-2 and TRBJ2-7; D call uncertain. The V end lost 2 bases, the J end lost 0 bases, and 11 bases lay between the germline ends. CDR3 length: 15 residues. The germline CDR1 and CDR2 sequences are SGHTA and FQGNSA. CDR3 in amino acids: CASSLWAGNSYEQYF. The CDR3 region has the DNA TGTGCCAGCAGCTTATGGGCAGGCAACTCCTACGAGCAGTACTTC.

This sequence joins TRBV18 and TRBJ1-5; 7 nucleotides match TRBD1. The trim removed 6 bases at V and 2 bases at J, leaving 7 bases unmatched. Germline CDR1 is KGHSH and CDR2 is LQKENI. This CDR3 is 15 amino acids long. CDR3 sequence reads: CASSSTGIRNQPQHF. The CDR3 DNA reads as TGTGCCAGCTCTTCGACAGGGATACGCAATCAGCCCCAGCATTTT.

The chain recombines TRBV27 with TRBJ1-4; possible D gene TRBD1, 5 bases. This CDR3 contains 15 residues. Germline V gene sequence: CDR1 MNHEY, CDR2 SMNVEV (reference sequence). Trimming left V 6 bases short and J 5 bases short, with 16 bases between. The CDR3 sequence: CASSPWGRLNEKLFF. In nucleotides, the CDR3 is TGTGCCAGCAGCCCATGGGGCCGACTGAATGAAAAACTGTTTTTT.

The chain joins TRBV5-1 to TRBJ1-3; D not certain. The CDR3 length is 15 residues. V lost 2 bases to trimming and J lost 4 bases, with 13 bases between them. Germline CDR1 reads SGHRS; CDR2 reads YFSETQ. CDR3 region: CASSFAEFGGNTIYF. The CDR3 DNA follows: TGCGCCAGCAGCTTTGCTGAATTTGGCGGAAACACCATATATTTT.

Regarding this clone: The sample has other DNA sequences that encode this CDR3 too. The rearrangement joins TRBV7-9 to TRBJ2-1, with TRBD2 as a possible D gene (5 bases). The ends were cut back, 5 bases at V and 0 bases at J, with 8 bases in the middle. The CDR3 extends over 14 amino acids. Germline lookup yields CDR1 SEHNR and CDR2 FQNEAQ (reference sequence). The CDR3 loop reads CASSPRDSYNEQFF. The CDR3 DNA is TGTGCCAGCAGCCCCCGGGACTCCTACAATGAGCAGTTCTTC.

This clone is a singleton in its sample. V is TRBV5-5 and J is TRBJ2-5, with 7 bases matching TRBD1. Germline-derived CDR1 and CDR2 are SGHKS and YYEKEE (reference sequence). The CDR3 runs to 15 residues. Trimming took 0 bases from V and 5 from J; bases not matched to a gene: 7. CDR3 nucleotides: TGTGCCAGCAGCTTGGGACAGGGAGAGGTGGAGACCCAGTACTTC. Translated, it gives CASSLGQGEVETQYF.